This entry concerns a single T cell receptor beta chain. Its antigen is currently unknown. V lost 4 bases, J lost 3 bases, and 2 bases stayed unmatched. CDR1 and CDR2 (germline): MNHNS, SASEGT. This CDR3 is built from 14 residues. Together with a sample-barcoded 5' primer, a J-beta primer mix was included in a second PCR lasting about 6 to 12 cycles. From the 5' RACE reads, TCRdb called clonotypes with MiXCR, one entry per CDR3 protein. The sample contains more than 650,000 distinct CDR3 sequences, 20% to 25% of which appear only once. The sample originates from a study of blood T cells in healthy people across ages. Points from the study as a whole: PBMCs went unsorted, and a conclusive naive versus antigen-experienced comparison was therefore prevented.

The sequence was collected from a man between 65 and 85 years old in good health. The sequenced sample consisted of blood. The V call is TRBV6-1, the J call TRBJ2-3; 9 bases are shared with TRBD2. The CDR3 spells CASSGTSETDTQYF. The CDR3 coding sequence is TGTGCCAGCAGTGGGACTAGCGAGACAGATACGCAGTATTTT.